A single sample is the source of the 28 T cell receptor beta chains below, sequenced in a study of cytomegalovirus exposure and HLA in healthy donors. Clones were read by immunoSEQ multiplex PCR, and TCRdb kept only the in-frame ones, dropping some. Of 260,000 or so clones in the sample, around 87% were seen once. Source material: PBMCs. These receptor sequences come from a woman aged 18-29 years in good health and CMV-seronegative.

Written as DNA, the CDR3 is TGTGCCAGCCACCCCGCGGGCGCGAATGGGGCCCAGTACTTC. Translated: CASHPAGANGAQYF. This chain connects TRBV18 to TRBJ2-5; tentative D call: TRBD2 (5 bases). Germline CDR1 KGHSH, CDR2 LQKENI. The CDR3 has 14 residues. The V end was cut by 8 bases, the J end by 9 bases, with 22 bases between.

This chain joins TRBV19 and TRBJ2-7; the match to TRBD2 covers 7 bases. The trim removed 5 bases at V and 2 bases at J, leaving 6 bases unmatched. Per the germline V gene, CDR1 is LNHDA and CDR2 is SQIVND (reference sequence). The CDR3 covers 14 residues. In DNA, the CDR3 is TGTGCCAGTAGTGTCGGACGGGGGGCCTACGAGCAGTACTTC. Translation: CASSVGRGAYEQYF.

The CDR3 DNA sequence: TGTGCCATGGGGGTGGGTAGCGGGAACTCCTACGAGCAGTACTTC. Its translation: CAMGVGSGNSYEQYF. The chain combines TRBV10-3 with TRBJ2-7; 8 nucleotides align to TRBD2. The length of the CDR3 is 15 residues. Germline CDR1 is ENHRY and CDR2 is SYGVKD. The V segment lost 9 bases and the J segment 0 bases; nucleotides outside the gene matches: 10.

The V gene is TRBV5-4, the J gene TRBJ1-1; 7 nucleotides line up with TRBD1. The CDR3 is 15 amino acids. Germline loops: CDR1 SGHNT, CDR2 YYREEE (reference sequence). V was clipped by 4 bases and J by 11 bases; unmatched bases: 17. The chain's CDR3 is CASSPKPTGRYSAFF. The CDR3 DNA sequence: TGTGCCAGCAGCCCCAAACCGACAGGGCGTTACTCTGCTTTCTTT.

This clone was counted once. This CDR3 reads CASIEYTGANVLTF. The CDR3, as DNA: TGTGCCAGCATTGAGTACACAGGGGCCAACGTCCTGACTTTC. V usage is TRBV2 and J usage is TRBJ2-6; D remains ambiguous. The CDR3 runs to 14 residues. The germline CDR1 and CDR2 sequences are SNHLY and FYNNEI. The V end was cut by 7 bases, the J end by 4 bases, with 11 bases between.

V and J are TRBV6-1 and TRBJ1-3; D remains unclear. CDR3 length equals 14 residues. Germline lookup yields CDR1 MNHNS and CDR2 SASEGT. Trimming took off 5 bases at V and 2 bases at J, with 10 bases between the two ends. The CDR3 loop reads CASSLQSPGNTIYF. The CDR3, as DNA: TGTGCCAGCAGTTTACAGAGCCCTGGAAACACCATATATTTT.

This chain uses TRBV10-3 with TRBJ2-2; TRBD1 is a possible D gene (8 bases). Looked up from germline, CDR1 is ENHRY and CDR2 is SYGVKD. Trimming stripped 10 bases from V and 0 bases from J, with 21 bases between. This CDR3 has 17 residues. In DNA form, the CDR3 reads TGTGCCACGTCTTACGGACAGGGAGGGACGAACACCGGGGAGCTGTTTTTT. This translates into CATSYGQGGTNTGELFF.

The chain is built from TRBV9 and TRBJ2-3; TRBD2 matches 8 bases. CDR3 length: 16 amino acids. Germline V gene data show CDR1 as SGDLS and CDR2 as YYNGEE. The V and J ends lost 1 base and 3 bases, in that order; junction bases with no gene match: 7. The CDR3 here is CASSVYTGGPTDTQYF. DNA for the CDR3: TGTGCCAGCAGCGTATATACGGGAGGGCCAACAGATACGCAGTATTTT.

The chain recombines TRBV5-8 with TRBJ2-5; D gene uncertain. The CDR3 runs to 13 residues. V lost 4 bases, J lost 2 bases, and 9 bases lay in between. Germline lookup yields CDR1 SGHTS and CDR2 YDEGEE. The CDR3 DNA sequence: TGTGCCAGCAGCAGAACAGTTCAAGAGACCCAGTACTTC. It encodes CASSRTVQETQYF.

J is TRBJ2-7 and V is TRBV15; 7 bases fit TRBD1. Germline values: CDR1 LNHNV, CDR2 YYDKDF (reference sequence). With 6 bases clipped from V and 2 bases from J, the junction kept 7 bases outside the gene matches. The CDR3 contains 14 residues. The CDR3 loop is CATRAGTATYEQYF. The DNA for the CDR3 is TGTGCCACCAGAGCCGGGACAGCCACCTACGAGCAGTACTTC.

A few counts support this clone. V usage is TRBV11-2 and J usage is TRBJ2-7, with 10 bases identical to TRBD1. This CDR3 comprises 17 residues. Germline CDR1 SGHAT, CDR2 FQNNGV. V was pared by 1 base and J by 1 base, with 7 bases of the junction left unmatched. This CDR3 is CASSLGTGGIGSYEQYF. The CDR3 DNA reads as TGTGCCAGCAGCTTAGGGACAGGGGGTATTGGGTCCTACGAGCAGTACTTC.

The V call is TRBV28, the J call TRBJ1-1; perhaps TRBD1 as D (5 bases). This CDR3 is 13 amino acids long. Trimming pared 5 bases from V and 11 bases from J, leaving 18 bases between. Germline CDR1 is MDHEN and CDR2 is SYDVKM. The CDR3 nucleotides read TGTGCCAGCAGTCTCCTAGGGGCCTACGGGGCTTTCTTT. Its translation: CASSLLGAYGAFF.

The chain combines TRBV28 with TRBJ1-6; D uncertain. The CDR3 contains 14 residues. Trimming stripped 2 bases from V and 9 bases from J, with 11 bases between. Germline-derived CDR1 and CDR2 are MDHEN and SYDVKM. CDR3 amino acids: CASSLPARVSPLHF. The DNA of the CDR3 is TGTGCCAGCAGTTTACCCGCCCGAGTTTCACCCCTCCACTTT. Full variable domain (remainder filled in from reference TRBV28 and TRBJ1-6): DVKVTQSSRYLVKRTGEKVFLECVQDMDHENMFWYRQDPGLGLRLIYFSYDVKMKEKGDIPEGYSVSREKKERFSLILESASTNQTSMYLCASSLPARVSPLHFGNGTRLTVT.

This sequence joins TRBV13 and TRBJ2-7; the match to TRBD2 covers 14 bases. The CDR3 covers 20 residues. Trimming removed 5 bases from V and 1 base from J; junction bases left unmatched: 16. In germline, CDR1 is PRHDT, CDR2 FYEKMQ (reference sequence). CDR3 loop: CASSRDRGTSGSLRSYEQYF. The CDR3 DNA follows: TGTGCCAGCAGCCGGGACAGGGGGACTAGCGGGAGCCTTCGATCCTACGAGCAGTACTTC.

The CDR3 bases are TGTGCCATCAGTGAGTCCCCAAGACAGGACCCCCCTTACTCCTACGAGCAGTACTTC. Translated, it gives CAISESPRQDPPYSYEQYF. The chain recombines TRBV10-3 with TRBJ2-7, with a tentative D call TRBD1 (6 bases). The V end lost 0 bases, the J end lost 0 bases, and 21 bases lay between the germline ends. The CDR3 is 19 residues long. The germline CDR1 and CDR2 sequences are ENHRY and SYGVKD.

The chain is built from TRBV5-4 and TRBJ2-7; TRBD1 is a possible D gene (6 bases). The CDR3 length is 14 residues. CDR1 and CDR2 (germline): SGHNT, YYREEE (reference sequence). Between the trimmed V and J ends, which lost 4 bases and 3 bases, there was a span of 14 bases. The CDR3 DNA reads TGTGCCAGCAGCCGACAGGCCGACGACTACGAGCAGTACTTC. Protein: CASSRQADDYEQYF.

CDR3 nucleotides: TGTGCCAGCAGCCGGACAGGGAGGGAGACAGATACGCAGTATTTT. It encodes CASSRTGRETDTQYF. The chain employs TRBV7-2 and TRBJ2-3; a weak D match, TRBD1 (8 bases). Between the trimmed V and J ends, which lost 5 bases and 3 bases, there was a span of 15 bases. The CDR3 consists of 15 residues. In germline, CDR1 is SGHTA, CDR2 FQGNSA.

The V and J genes are TRBV18 and TRBJ1-5, with unresolved D. The V gene's germline CDR1 is KGHSH and CDR2 LQKENI. This CDR3 spans 15 amino acids. V lost 3 bases and J lost 0, with 9 bases in between. CDR3 nucleotides: TGTGCCAGCTCACCGAACACGAATAGCAATCAGCCCCAGCATTTT. Translating it yields CASSPNTNSNQPQHF.

The rearrangement links TRBV27 to TRBJ2-1; the D gene is possibly TRBD2 (6 bases). The CDR3 has 17 amino acids. Germline V lookup: CDR1 MNHEY, CDR2 SMNVEV (reference sequence). V was cut by 3 bases and J by 2 bases, with 17 bases left in between. CDR3: CASSFNLARGTYNEQFF. The CDR3 bases are TGTGCCAGCAGTTTCAACCTAGCTCGGGGGACCTACAATGAGCAGTTCTTC.

The chain carries TRBV2 and TRBJ2-1, with 8 bases identical to TRBD2. V trimming: 8 bases; J trimming: 1 base; junction bases outside the gene matches: 10. Germline values: CDR1 SNHLY, CDR2 FYNNEI. The CDR3 runs to 16 residues. The CDR3 DNA follows: TGTGCCAGCGGTAGGGTAGCGGGAAAATCCTACAATGAGCAGTTCTTC. Translation: CASGRVAGKSYNEQFF.

This clone was counted only a few times. The chain combines TRBV7-2 with TRBJ2-7, with 8 nucleotides matching TRBD1. CDR1 is SGHTA, CDR2 FQGNSA, per germline. Trimming cost V 2 bases and J 5 bases; bases outside gene matches: 8. The CDR3 runs 15 residues. CDR3 nucleotides: TGTGCCAGCAGCTTATTTGGACAGGGTGTCCACGAGCAGTACTTC. Its translation is CASSLFGQGVHEQYF.

The chain uses TRBV29-1 and TRBJ1-1, with D uncertain. CDR1 and CDR2 from the germline V gene are SQVTM and ANQGSEA. This CDR3 comprises 11 residues. The V and J ends lost 5 bases and 7 bases respectively, with 11 bases between them. CDR3 amino acids: CSVLFGFEAFF. The CDR3 coding sequence is TGCAGCGTTCTATTCGGGTTTGAAGCTTTCTTT. Full variable domain (rest looked up from reference TRBV29-1 and TRBJ1-1): SAVISQKPSRDICQRGTSLTIQCQVDSQVTMMFWYRQQPGQSLTLIATANQGSEATYESGFVIDKFPISRPNLTFSTLTVSNMSPEDSSIYLCSVLFGFEAFFGQGTRLTVV.

The chain recombines TRBV5-4 with TRBJ1-1, with TRBD1 identical over 7 bases. Germline lookup yields CDR1 SGHNT and CDR2 YYREEE (reference sequence). The CDR3 spans 13 residues. After removal of 5 bases from V and 6 bases from J, the junction contained 7 bases not matched to a gene. The CDR3 DNA follows: TGTGCCAGCAGGCAGACAGGGCAGGCTGAAGCTTTCTTT. Translated, it gives CASRQTGQAEAFF.

This sequence joins TRBV9 and TRBJ1-4; a weak D match, TRBD1 (5 bases). Germline-derived CDR1 and CDR2 are SGDLS and YYNGEE. The V gene lost 0 bases and the J gene lost 4 bases, with 10 bases spanning the gap. The CDR3 runs 15 residues. CDR3 in DNA: TGTGCCAGCAGCGTAGGTGGGGCATATAATGAAAAACTGTTTTTT. It translates to CASSVGGAYNEKLFF.

V and J are TRBV5-6 and TRBJ1-5, with TRBD1 matching 7 bases. CDR3 length: 16 residues. Losses at the gene ends were 0 bases for V and 2 bases for J; bases not matched to a gene: 5. Looked up from germline, CDR1 is SGHDT and CDR2 is YYEEEE. CDR3: CASSLARQGRNQPQHF. DNA for the CDR3: TGTGCCAGCAGCTTGGCGAGACAGGGCCGCAATCAGCCCCAGCATTTT. The variable domain in full, completed from reference TRBV5-6 and TRBJ1-5, reads DAGVTQSPTHLIKTRGQQVTLRCSPKSGHDTVSWYQQALGQGPQFIFQYYEEEERQRGNFPDRFSGHQFPNYSSELNVNALLLGDSALYLCASSLARQGRNQPQHFGDGTRLSIL.

This clone was seen a handful of times. This rearrangement joins TRBV18 to TRBJ2-1; D remains ambiguous. The V end lost 0 bases, the J end lost 2 bases, and 8 bases lay between the germline ends. The CDR3 runs 15 residues. The germline CDR1 and CDR2 sequences are KGHSH and LQKENI. Here the CDR3 reads CASSPPVVTYNEQFF. For the CDR3, the DNA is TGTGCCAGCTCACCACCGGTAGTTACCTACAATGAGCAGTTCTTC.

This clone has just one count. The rearrangement links TRBV5-6 to TRBJ1-5; no firm D call. V was clipped by 0 bases and J by 6 bases, with 4 bases between them. The germline V gene has CDR1 SGHDT and CDR2 YYEEEE. The CDR3 is 12 residues long. The CDR3 bases are TGTGCCAGCAGCTTGGCAGGTCAGCCCCAGCATTTT. Its translation is CASSLAGQPQHF. The full variable domain, rest sourced from reference TRBV5-6 and TRBJ1-5, is DAGVTQSPTHLIKTRGQQVTLRCSPKSGHDTVSWYQQALGQGPQFIFQYYEEEERQRGNFPDRFSGHQFPNYSSELNVNALLLGDSALYLCASSLAGQPQHFGDGTRLSIL.

This clone was observed a single time. This chain uses TRBV7-9 with TRBJ2-7; possible D gene TRBD1, 5 bases. The V gene lost 1 base and the J gene lost 5 bases, with 9 bases spanning the gap. The CDR3 consists of 13 residues. Germline CDR1 is SEHNR and CDR2 is FQNEAQ (reference sequence). DNA for the CDR3: TGTGCCAGCAGCTTAGAGGGGCGTCACGAGCAGTACTTC. The encoded protein is CASSLEGRHEQYF.